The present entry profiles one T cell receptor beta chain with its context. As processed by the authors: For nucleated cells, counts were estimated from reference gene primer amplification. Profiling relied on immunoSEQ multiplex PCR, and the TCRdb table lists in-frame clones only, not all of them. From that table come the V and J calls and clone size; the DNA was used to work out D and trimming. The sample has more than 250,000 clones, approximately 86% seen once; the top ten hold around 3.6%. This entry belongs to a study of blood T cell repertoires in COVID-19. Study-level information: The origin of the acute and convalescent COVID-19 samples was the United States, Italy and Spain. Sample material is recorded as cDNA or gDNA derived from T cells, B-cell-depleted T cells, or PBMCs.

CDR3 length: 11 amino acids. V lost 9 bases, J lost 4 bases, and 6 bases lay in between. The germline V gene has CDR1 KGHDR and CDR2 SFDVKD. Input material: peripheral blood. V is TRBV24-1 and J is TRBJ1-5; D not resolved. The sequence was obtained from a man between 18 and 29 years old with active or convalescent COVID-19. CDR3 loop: CATGTNQPQHF. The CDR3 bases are TGTGCCACCGGTACTAATCAGCCCCAGCATTTT.